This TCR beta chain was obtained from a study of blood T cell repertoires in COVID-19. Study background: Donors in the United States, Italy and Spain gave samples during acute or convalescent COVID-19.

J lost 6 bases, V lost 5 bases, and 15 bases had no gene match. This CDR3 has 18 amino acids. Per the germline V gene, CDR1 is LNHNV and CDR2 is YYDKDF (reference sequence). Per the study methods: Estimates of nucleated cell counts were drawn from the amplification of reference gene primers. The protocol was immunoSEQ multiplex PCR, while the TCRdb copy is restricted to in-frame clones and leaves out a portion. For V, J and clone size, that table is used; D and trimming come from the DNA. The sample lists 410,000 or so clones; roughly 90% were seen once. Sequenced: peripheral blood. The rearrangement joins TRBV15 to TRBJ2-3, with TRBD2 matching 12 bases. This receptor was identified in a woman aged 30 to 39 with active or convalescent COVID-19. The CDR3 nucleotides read TGTGCCACCAGCGGAAGCGCCATGACTAGCGGGAGTAGCGATACGCAGTATTTT. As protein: CATSGSAMTSGSSDTQYF.